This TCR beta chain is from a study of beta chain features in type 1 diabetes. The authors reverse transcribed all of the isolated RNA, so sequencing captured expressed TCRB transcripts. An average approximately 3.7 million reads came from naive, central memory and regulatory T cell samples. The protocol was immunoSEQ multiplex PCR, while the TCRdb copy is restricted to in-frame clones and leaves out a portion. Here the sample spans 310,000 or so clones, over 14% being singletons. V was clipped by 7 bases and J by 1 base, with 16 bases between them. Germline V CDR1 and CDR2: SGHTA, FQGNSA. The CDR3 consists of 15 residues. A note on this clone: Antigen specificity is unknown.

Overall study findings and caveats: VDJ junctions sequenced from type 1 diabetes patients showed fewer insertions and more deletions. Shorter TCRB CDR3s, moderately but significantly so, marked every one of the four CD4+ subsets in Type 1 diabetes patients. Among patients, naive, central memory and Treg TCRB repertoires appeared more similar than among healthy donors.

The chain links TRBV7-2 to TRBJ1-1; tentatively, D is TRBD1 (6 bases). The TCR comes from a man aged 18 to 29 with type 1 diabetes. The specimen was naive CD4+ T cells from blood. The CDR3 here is CASNGGGSGNTEAFF. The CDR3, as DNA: TGTGCCAGCAATGGCGGGGGCTCTGGGAACACTGAAGCTTTCTTT.